This T cell receptor beta chain was profiled in a study of T cell repertoires in cytomegalovirus infection. The wider study: It was the public TCR beta signatures that indicated both CMV infection and matching HLA type.

Only a few counts were recorded for this clonotype. Its antigen is not known. Study outcomes and limitations: Across the ex vivo response, the dominant clonotypes were HLA-C-restricted CMV-specific TCR beta clonotypes. Accumulated public TCR beta family frequency recognized individuals carrying CMV together with the relevant HLA.

TCRdb re-derived calls from the reads in MiXCR, one entry per CDR3 protein. This sample yields roughly 190,000 distinct CDR3 sequences, of which roughly 9% are seen a single time; around 4.4% belongs to the top ten. The CDR3 runs 13 residues. The V gene's germline CDR1 is LNHDA and CDR2 SQIVND (reference sequence). V was pared by 7 bases and J by 1 base, with 7 bases between. Sequenced input: PBMCs. The source is a human donor in good health (CMV status not recorded). Some clones in this sample may be carry-over from other donors' samples. This chain links TRBV19 with TRBJ2-2; TRBD2 is a possible D gene (5 bases). As DNA, the CDR3 is TGTGCCAGTAAAGGAGGGAACACCGGGGAGCTGTTTTTT. Its translation is CASKGGNTGELFF.